This T cell receptor beta chain was sequenced in a study of CD8 T cells in Susac syndrome. The V and J ends lost 1 base and 2 bases respectively, with 12 bases between them. The CDR3 covers 15 residues. Germline V gives CDR1 LNHDA, CDR2 SQIVND (reference sequence). Random hexamers were used to reverse transcribe about 0.5 to 1 ug of RNA. Amplification of TCR beta CDR3 used immunoSEQ multiplex PCR across 54 Vbeta and 13 Jbeta. TCRdb used MiXCR to reprocess the immunoSEQ multiplex PCR reads, holding one entry per CDR3 protein. The sample has approximately 200,000 distinct CDR3 sequences, about 96% seen once. TCR beta sequencing covered blood CD8+ and CD4+ T cells. Patients with stable or active relapsing-remitting disease, all of them treatment-naive, made up the multiple sclerosis controls.

Material for sequencing was CD4+ T cells from PBMCs. The source of this sequence is a human donor with multiple sclerosis. The chain links TRBV19 to TRBJ2-7; weak D call: TRBD1 (5 bases). The CDR3 bases are TGTGCCAGTAGTATAGGCCAGGGTGGGACCTACGAGCAGTACTTC. This gives the protein CASSIGQGGTYEQYF.